A selection of T cell receptor beta chains follows, all from one sample in a study of early T cells in non-severe SARS-CoV-2 infection. MiXCR, run by TCRdb on the 5' RACE reads, gives a single entry per CDR3 protein. The repertoire holds under 65,000 distinct CDR3 sequences, with 9.5% to 15% as singletons. Sequenced material: whole blood. The receptors shown here come from an adult who was a healthcare worker with PCR-confirmed SARS-CoV-2 infection or an uninfected control (not recorded which). Both conserved end residues are part of each CDR3. D genes are given only for firm matches. Not all rows give a size; the values are once, few, many and, for expanded clones, a class.

d_gene	abundance	v_gene	j_gene	CDR3aa	CDR3nt
TRBD2	few	TRBV9	TRBJ2-1	CASSASGSTDNEQFF	TGTGCCAGCAGCGCGAGCGGGAGTACCGACAATGAGCAGTTCTTC
NA	NA	TRBV29-1	TRBJ2-1	CSVEVTQGYEQFF	TGCAGCGTTGAAGTAACACAGGGCTATGAGCAGTTCTTC
NA	few	TRBV29-1	TRBJ2-5	CSVEPAGETQYF	TGCAGCGTTGAACCAGCCGGGGAGACCCAGTACTTC
TRBD2	many	TRBV27	TRBJ2-2	CASSYTGGTGELFF	TGTGCCAGCAGTTATACGGGAGGGACCGGGGAGCTGTTTTTT
TRBD2	few	TRBV20-1	TRBJ2-5	CSASDRTSGPWTQYF	TGCAGTGCTAGCGACCGGACTAGCGGTCCGTGGACCCAGTACTTC
TRBD1	many	TRBV3-1	TRBJ1-5	CASSQDARTGGGQPQHF	TGTGCCAGCAGCCAAGATGCCAGGACAGGGGGCGGTCAGCCCCAGCATTTT
NA	many	TRBV12-3/TRBV12-4	TRBJ1-3	CASSLGDYSGNTIYF	TGTGCCAGCAGCCTGGGCGACTACTCTGGAAACACCATATATTTT
NA	NA	TRBV6-5	TRBJ2-7	CASSYGAGTLGEQYF	TGTGCCAGCAGTTATGGTGCGGGAACTCTAGGGGAGCAGTACTTC
TRBD1	many	TRBV7-9	TRBJ1-2	CASSPPGGGRLYGYTF	TGTGCCAGCAGCCCCCCGGGAGGGGGCAGGTTGTATGGCTACACCTTC
TRBD2	many	TRBV9	TRBJ2-1	CASSVDTSGRSYNEQFF	TGTGCCAGCAGCGTAGACACTAGCGGTCGTTCCTACAATGAGCAGTTCTTC
TRBD2	many	TRBV15	TRBJ2-7	CATSRDWAGATYEEQYF	TGTGCCACCAGCAGAGATTGGGCGGGAGCAACCTACGAGGAGCAGTACTTC
NA	NA	TRBV3-1	TRBJ1-6	CASSQQGFHGNSPLHF	TGTGCCAGCAGCCAACAGGGGTTCCACGGGAATTCACCCCTCCACTTT
TRBD2	many	TRBV4-1	TRBJ2-7	CASSQAGGRAYEQYF	TGCGCCAGCAGCCAGGCTGGGGGGAGGGCCTACGAGCAGTACTTC
TRBD2	medium-sized	TRBV7-3	TRBJ2-1	CASSLLAGGPDEQFF	TGTGCCAGCAGCTTATTAGCGGGAGGGCCTGATGAGCAGTTCTTC
NA	many	TRBV5-1	TRBJ2-5	CASSTGQETQYF	TGCGCCAGCAGCACGGGTCAAGAGACCCAGTACTTC
TRBD2	NA	TRBV20-1	TRBJ2-7	CSSQGTSGSYEQYF	TGCAGTTCCCAGGGGACTAGCGGGTCCTACGAGCAGTACTTC
TRBD1	many	TRBV6-1	TRBJ2-2	CASSRQGSTGELFF	TGTGCCAGCAGTCGACAGGGGAGCACCGGGGAGCTGTTTTTT
TRBD2	NA	TRBV29-1	TRBJ2-4	CSAGTRGNIQYF	TGCAGCGCTGGGACTAGGGGGAACATTCAGTACTTC
TRBD2	NA	TRBV5-4	TRBJ2-3	CASSGRLAVTDTQYF	TGTGCCAGCAGCGGTAGACTAGCGGTTACAGATACGCAGTATTTT
NA	many	TRBV3-1	TRBJ1-2	CASSPWTVHYGYTF	TGTGCCAGCAGCCCTTGGACAGTCCACTATGGCTACACCTTC
NA	NA	TRBV11-2	TRBJ2-2	CASSLALGNTGELFF	TGTGCCAGCAGCTTAGCGCTGGGGAACACCGGGGAGCTGTTTTTT
TRBD2	many	TRBV5-1	TRBJ2-7	CASSLVGPGLASPVDEQYF	TGCGCCAGCAGCTTGGTAGGCCCAGGACTAGCGAGCCCAGTGGACGAGCAGTACTTC
TRBD2	few	TRBV6-2/TRBV6-3	TRBJ2-5	CASSYRAGVGETQYF	TGTGCCAGCAGTTACCGAGCGGGAGTCGGTGAGACCCAGTACTTC
NA	NA	TRBV7-2	TRBJ1-5	CASSLEGRNQPQHF	TGTGCCAGCAGCTTAGAGGGTCGTAATCAGCCCCAGCATTTT
NA	NA	TRBV5-1	TRBJ2-3	CASSLVGITDTQYF	TGCGCCAGCAGCTTGGTAGGGATCACAGATACGCAGTATTTT
NA	medium-sized	TRBV28	TRBJ2-3	CASSFVAGTDTQYF	TGTGCCAGCAGTTTTGTTGCGGGGACAGATACGCAGTATTTT
TRBD2	NA	TRBV5-6	TRBJ2-1	CASSSGTSGRSSYNEQFF	TGTGCCAGCAGCTCCGGGACTAGCGGAAGGAGCTCCTACAATGAGCAGTTCTTC
NA	NA	TRBV3-1	TRBJ2-5	CASSQRQGREETQYF	TGTGCCAGCAGCCAACGCCAGGGGAGGGAAGAGACCCAGTACTTC
NA	few	TRBV18	TRBJ2-1	CASSLQKGLQNEQFF	TGTGCCAGCTCCCTTCAGAAGGGACTGCAAAATGAGCAGTTCTTC
TRBD2	few	TRBV6-5	TRBJ2-1	CASSPLAGGPLREQFF	TGTGCCAGCAGCCCCTTAGCGGGAGGGCCTCTGCGTGAGCAGTTCTTC